Presented here are 10 T cell receptor beta chains from one specimen sequenced in a study of blood T cells in healthy people across ages. The authors ran a second PCR of 7 to 11 cycles using a sample-barcoded 5' primer and a J-beta primer mix. TCRdb re-analysed the 5' RACE reads in MiXCR, keeping a single row per CDR3 protein. The sample shows hundreds of thousands of distinct CDR3 sequences, approximately 31% of them seen only once. Material: blood. All receptors derive from a woman aged 80 or over in good health.

With respect to this clonotype: The junction does not match germline at one end; this may be a read error. The V gene is TRBV6-2 or TRBV6-3, the J gene TRBJ2-4; 9 bases agree with TRBD2. In germline, CDR1 is MNHEY, CDR2 SVGEGT. The CDR3 is 13 residues long. CDR3 DNA: TGTGCCAGCAGTACGGGACTAGCAAACACTCAGTACTTC. Amino acids: CASSTGLANTQYF.

This clonotype was recorded many times. The chain links TRBV5-1 to TRBJ2-7, with 9 bases aligning to TRBD2. CDR1 and CDR2 from the germline V gene are SGHRS and YFSETQ. V lost 8 bases and J lost 2; bases outside the gene matches: 11. This CDR3 has 15 amino acids. The CDR3 DNA sequence: TGCGCCAGTTCCACTCTAGCGGGAAGTGCCTACGAGCAGTACTTC. Translated: CASSTLAGSAYEQYF. Drawing the rest from reference TRBV5-1 and TRBJ2-7, the complete variable domain is KAGVTQTPRYLIKTRGQQVTLSCSPISGHRSVSWYQQTPGQGLQFLFEYFSETQRNKGNFPGRFSGRQFSNSRSEMNVSTLELGDSALYLCASSTLAGSAYEQYFGPGTRLTVT.

There are many counts of this clonotype. The chain has TRBV29-1 and TRBJ2-7; D tentatively fits TRBD1 or TRBD2 (6 bases each). Germline CDR1 SQVTM, CDR2 ANQGSEA. The germline V and J ends were trimmed by 4 bases and 4 bases, with 14 bases remaining between them. This CDR3 has 13 residues. For the CDR3, the DNA is TGCAGCGTTGTTACGGGGGCCGTTTACGAGCAGTACTTC. This codes for CSVVTGAVYEQYF.

The V call is TRBV5-6, the J call TRBJ1-3; no definite D call. Trimming removed 3 bases from V and 1 base from J, with 11 bases in between. Per the germline V gene, CDR1 is SGHDT and CDR2 is YYEEEE. This CDR3 has 15 residues. The CDR3 sequence: CASSSRSGSGNTIYF. DNA of the CDR3: TGTGCCAGCAGCTCCCGGAGCGGTTCTGGAAACACCATATATTTT.

In its sample, this clonotype was seen many times. The chain is built from TRBV15 and TRBJ1-2, with D perhaps TRBD1 (6 bases). Germline values: CDR1 LNHNV, CDR2 YYDKDF (reference sequence). Trimming cost V 5 bases and J 0 bases, with 10 bases left between them. The CDR3 consists of 14 residues. The CDR3 DNA reads as TGTGCCACCAGCTTCGGGACAACTAACTATGGCTACACCTTC. Amino acid sequence: CATSFGTTNYGYTF.

This rearrangement joins TRBV4-2 to TRBJ1-2; D gene ambiguous. Deletions cut 3 bases from V and 4 bases from J, with 12 bases between. From germline, CDR1 is LGHNA and CDR2 YNFKEQ. This CDR3 region has 14 residues. CDR3 amino acids: CASSQEGSGYGYTF. The DNA of the CDR3 is TGTGCCAGCAGCCAGGAGGGCTCTGGCTATGGCTACACCTTC.

The sample holds a few counts of this clonotype. A much larger clone lies one base from this, so it may be a read error. The chain is built from TRBV4-3 and TRBJ2-5; TRBD1 matches 10 bases. The CDR3 covers 14 residues. Trimming cost V 1 base and J 11 bases; bases outside gene matches: 7. The germline gives CDR1 LGHNA, CDR2 YSLEER. CDR3 protein: CASSQAGTGDEQYF. The CDR3 region has the DNA TGCGCCAGCAGCCAAGCCGGGACAGGGGATGAGCAGTACTTC.

Only one count was recorded for this clonotype. Given a much more abundant clone one base away, this may be a read error. J is TRBJ2-1 and V is TRBV5-1; TRBD1 matches 10 bases. The CDR3 is 15 residues long. Germline loops: CDR1 SGHRS, CDR2 YFSETQ. Trimming cost V 5 bases and J 9 bases; bases outside gene matches: 11. CDR3: CASSEGTGEHSEQFF. For the CDR3, the DNA is TGCGCCAGCAGTGAGGGGACAGGGGAACACAGTGAGCAGTTCTTC.

The rearrangement uses TRBV7-6 and TRBJ2-1; 8 bases match TRBD1. Germline-derived CDR1 and CDR2 are SGHVS and FNYEAQ. This CDR3 spans 13 amino acids. With V trimmed by 5 bases and J by 8 bases, 5 bases remained unmatched. DNA of the CDR3: TGTGCCAGCAGCACAGGGGGGACCTATGAGCAGTTCTTC. It encodes CASSTGGTYEQFF.

At least ten counts were recorded for this clonotype. The V and J genes are TRBV20-1 and TRBJ2-3; no clear D gene. V gave up 5 bases and J gave up 1 base, with 10 bases separating them. This CDR3 is built from 13 residues. Germline assignment: CDR1 DFQATT and CDR2 SNEGSKA (reference sequence). DNA for the CDR3: TGCAGTGCTCCCACCTATCGCACAGATACGCAGTATTTT. Its protein is CSAPTYRTDTQYF.